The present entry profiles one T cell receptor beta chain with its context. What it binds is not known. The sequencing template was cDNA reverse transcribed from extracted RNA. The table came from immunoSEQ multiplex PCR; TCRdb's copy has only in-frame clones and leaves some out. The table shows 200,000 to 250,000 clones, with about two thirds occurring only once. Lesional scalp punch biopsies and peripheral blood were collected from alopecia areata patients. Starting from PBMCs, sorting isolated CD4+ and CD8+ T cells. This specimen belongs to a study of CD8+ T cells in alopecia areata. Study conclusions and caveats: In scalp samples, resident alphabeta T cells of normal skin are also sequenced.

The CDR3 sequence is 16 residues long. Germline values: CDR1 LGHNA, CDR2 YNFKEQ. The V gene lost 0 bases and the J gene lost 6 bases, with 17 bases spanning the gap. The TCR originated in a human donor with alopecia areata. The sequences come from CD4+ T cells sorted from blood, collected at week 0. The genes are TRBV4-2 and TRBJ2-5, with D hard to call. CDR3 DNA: TGTGCCAGCAGCCAAGACGATTTGGGAACAGCGAAGACCCAGTACTTC. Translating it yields CASSQDDLGTAKTQYF.